This T cell receptor beta chain was sequenced during a study of blood T cell repertoires in COVID-19. The CDR3 sequence is 15 residues long. Per germline, CDR1 MNHEY and CDR2 SVGEGT. The V and J ends lost 4 bases and 7 bases respectively, with 17 bases between them. Generated by immunoSEQ multiplex PCR, the TCRdb table keeps only in-frame clones and is missing some. The sample gives about 100,000 clones, roughly 79% of which show up once; about an eighth is in the top ten. The TCR originated in a woman in her sixties or seventies with acute or convalescent COVID-19. The chain uses TRBV6-2 or TRBV6-3 and TRBJ2-1; D is possibly TRBD2 (6 bases). Sequenced input: peripheral blood. DNA of the CDR3: TGTGCCAGCAGTTTACGGGGGAACGGAGAAAATGAGCAGTTCTTC. It translates to CASSLRGNGENEQFF.